Included here is one TCR beta chain sequence, with context. Its antigen is unknown. The data are from a study of T cell responses to AZD1222 COVID-19 vaccine. General study findings and limits: Targeting of unmutated variant regions was reportedly seen in nearly half of spike-specific TCRs.

Clones were sequenced by immunoSEQ multiplex PCR, and TCRdb holds only the in-frame ones, with some missing. The data contain 150,000 to 200,000 clones, roughly 93% of them seen just once; the ten biggest clones take up roughly 8.4%. Germline V gene sequence: CDR1 SQVTM, CDR2 ANQGSEA. The germline V and J ends were trimmed by 6 bases and 4 bases, with 15 bases remaining between them. This CDR3 is 13 amino acids long. This rearrangement joins TRBV29-1 to TRBJ1-1; tentative D call: TRBD1 (6 bases). This clonotype was sampled from an adult in good health. The sequencing here drew on peripheral blood, taken on day 0 of AZD1222 vaccination. The DNA of the CDR3 is TGCAGCGTGTACACCGGGACATCCACTGAAGCTTTCTTT. Translated, it gives CSVYTGTSTEAFF.